The clone carrying this T cell receptor beta chain occurred a few times. The data were obtained in a study of T cell repertoires in cytomegalovirus infection. Germline trimming cut 6 bases from V and 3 bases from J; bases unmatched to any gene: 11. The CDR3 sequence is 15 residues long. Germline CDR1 and CDR2: MDHEN and SYDVKM. One entry per CDR3 protein results from TCRdb running MiXCR on the reads. The sample holds under 850,000 distinct CDR3 sequences, less than 40% seen once. Sequenced sample: PBMCs. This chain links TRBV28 with TRBJ2-7, with 7 positions matching TRBD2. The origin of this receptor is a human donor in good health (CMV status not recorded). Some clones in this sample may be carry-over from other donors' samples. DNA for the CDR3: TGTGCCAGCAGGCGGACCCGGGGAGGGGTCTACGAGCAGTACTTC. Translation gives CASRRTRGGVYEQYF.